The present T cell receptor (beta chain) was sequenced within a study of T cell changes during pregnancy in multiple sclerosis. Only in-frame clones appear in the TCRdb table, and some are missing; sequencing was by immunoSEQ multiplex PCR. The sample comprises approximately 65,000 clones, 92% of which are singletons, and roughly 3.2% rests with the top ten. This clone was observed once. The CDR3 has 12 amino acids. From germline, CDR1 is LNHDA and CDR2 SQIVND (reference sequence). J gave up 4 bases and V 6 bases, and 0 bases lay outside the gene matches. The input for sequencing was CD8+ T cells from peripheral blood mononuclear cells, taken in the third trimester of pregnancy. The rearrangement joins TRBV19 to TRBJ1-1; 9 bases are a match to TRBD1. The TCR comes from a female donor in good health, enrolled as a control in a pregnancy study. The CDR3 coding sequence is TGTGCCAGTAGGACAGGGGGCACTGAAGCTTTCTTT. Residues: CASRTGGTEAFF.